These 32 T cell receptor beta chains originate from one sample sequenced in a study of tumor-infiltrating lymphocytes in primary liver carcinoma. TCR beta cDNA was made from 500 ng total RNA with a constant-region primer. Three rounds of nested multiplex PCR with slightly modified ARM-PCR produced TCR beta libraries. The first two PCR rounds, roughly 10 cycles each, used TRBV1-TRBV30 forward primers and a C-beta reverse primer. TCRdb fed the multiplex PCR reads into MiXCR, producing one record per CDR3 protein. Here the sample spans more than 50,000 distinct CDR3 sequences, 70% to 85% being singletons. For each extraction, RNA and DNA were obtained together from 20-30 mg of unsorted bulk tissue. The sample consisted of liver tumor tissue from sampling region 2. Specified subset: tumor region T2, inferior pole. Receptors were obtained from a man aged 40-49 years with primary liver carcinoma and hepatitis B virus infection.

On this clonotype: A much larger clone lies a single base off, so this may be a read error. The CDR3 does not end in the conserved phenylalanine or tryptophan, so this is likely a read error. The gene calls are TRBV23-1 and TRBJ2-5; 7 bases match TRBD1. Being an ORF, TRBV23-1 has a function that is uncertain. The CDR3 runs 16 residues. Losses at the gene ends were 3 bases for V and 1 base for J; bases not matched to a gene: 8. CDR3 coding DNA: TGCGCCAGCAGTCATCGCGAAGGGGGCGTCCAAGAGACCCAGTACTCC. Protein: CASSHREGGVQETQYS.

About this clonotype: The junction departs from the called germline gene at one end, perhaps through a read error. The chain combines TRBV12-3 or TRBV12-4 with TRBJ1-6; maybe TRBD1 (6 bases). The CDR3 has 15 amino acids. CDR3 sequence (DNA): TGTGTCAGCAGTTCCACAACAGGGCGTAATTCACCCCTCCGCTTT. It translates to CVSSSTTGRNSPLRF.

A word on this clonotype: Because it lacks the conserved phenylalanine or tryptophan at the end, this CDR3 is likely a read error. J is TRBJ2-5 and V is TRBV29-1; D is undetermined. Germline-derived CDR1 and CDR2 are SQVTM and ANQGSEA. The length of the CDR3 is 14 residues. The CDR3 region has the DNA TGCAGTGTTGAAGATCGGCAAGGGTCGGAGACCCAGTACATC. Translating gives CSVEDRQGSETQYI.

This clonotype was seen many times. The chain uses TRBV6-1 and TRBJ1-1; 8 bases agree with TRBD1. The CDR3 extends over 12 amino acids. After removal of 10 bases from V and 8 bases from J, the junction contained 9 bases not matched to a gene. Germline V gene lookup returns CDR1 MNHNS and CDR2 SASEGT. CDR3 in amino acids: CATSGQALEAFF. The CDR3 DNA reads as TGTGCCACTTCGGGACAGGCACTCGAAGCTTTCTTT.

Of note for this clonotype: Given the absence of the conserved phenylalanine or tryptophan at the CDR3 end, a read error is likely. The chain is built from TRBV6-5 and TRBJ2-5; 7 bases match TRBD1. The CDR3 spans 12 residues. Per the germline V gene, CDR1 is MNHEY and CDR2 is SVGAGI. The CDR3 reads CARHGQEETQYL. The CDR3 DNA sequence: TGTGCCCGCCATGGACAGGAAGAGACACAGTACTTG.

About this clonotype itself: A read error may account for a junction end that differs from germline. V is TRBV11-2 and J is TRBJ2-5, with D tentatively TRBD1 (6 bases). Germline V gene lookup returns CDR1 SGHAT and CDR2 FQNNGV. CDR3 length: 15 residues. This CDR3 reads CASSLGAGDRETQCF. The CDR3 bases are TGTGCCAGCAGCTTGGGGGCAGGGGACCGTGAAACCCAGTGCTTC.

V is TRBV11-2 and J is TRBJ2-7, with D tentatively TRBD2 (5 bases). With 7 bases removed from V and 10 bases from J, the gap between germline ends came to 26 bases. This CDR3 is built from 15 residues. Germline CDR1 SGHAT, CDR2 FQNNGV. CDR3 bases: TGTGCCAGCACCCCCTTGGAAGCGGCCCACCATGACCAGTACTTC. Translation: CASTPLEAAHHDQYF.

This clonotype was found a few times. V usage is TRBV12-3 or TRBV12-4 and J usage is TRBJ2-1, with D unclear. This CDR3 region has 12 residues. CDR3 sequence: CVSSLPYNEQFF. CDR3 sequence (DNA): TGTGTCAGTAGTTTACCCTACAATGAGCAGTTCTTC.

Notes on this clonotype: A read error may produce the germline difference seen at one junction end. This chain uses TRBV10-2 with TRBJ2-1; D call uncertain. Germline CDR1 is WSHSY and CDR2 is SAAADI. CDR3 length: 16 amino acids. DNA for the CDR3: TGCGCCAACAGTGAGCCGGAACAGACCTCCTACAATGAGCAGTTCTTC. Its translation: CANSEPEQTSYNEQFF.

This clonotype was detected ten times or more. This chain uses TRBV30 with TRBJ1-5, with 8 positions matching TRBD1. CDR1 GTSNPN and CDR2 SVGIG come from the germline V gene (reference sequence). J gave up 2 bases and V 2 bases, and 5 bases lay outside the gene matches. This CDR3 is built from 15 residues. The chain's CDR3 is CAWSTDRGGNQPQHF. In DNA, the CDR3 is TGTGCCTGGAGTACTGACAGGGGAGGCAATCAGCCCCAGCATTTT.

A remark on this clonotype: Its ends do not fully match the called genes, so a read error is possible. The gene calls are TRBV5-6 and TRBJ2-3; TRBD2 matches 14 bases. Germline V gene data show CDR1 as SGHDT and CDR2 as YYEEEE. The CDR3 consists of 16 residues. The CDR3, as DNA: TGTGCCATCAGCATCGGGACTAGCGGGAGTGCAGATATGCAGTATTTT. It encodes CAISIGTSGSADMQYF.

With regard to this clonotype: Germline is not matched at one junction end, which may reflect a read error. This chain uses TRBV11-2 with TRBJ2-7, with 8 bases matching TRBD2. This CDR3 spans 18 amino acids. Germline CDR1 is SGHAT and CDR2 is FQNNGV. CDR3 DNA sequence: TGTGCCAGCACCTTATCCGTTGGACTAGCAGGAGGGGGGTACGAGCACTACTTC. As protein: CASTLSVGLAGGGYEHYF.

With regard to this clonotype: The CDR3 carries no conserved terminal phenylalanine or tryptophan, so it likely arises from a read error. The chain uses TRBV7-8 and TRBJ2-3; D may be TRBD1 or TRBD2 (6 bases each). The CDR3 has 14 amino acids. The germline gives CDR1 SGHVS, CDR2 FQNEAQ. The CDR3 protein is CASRDRTSTDTQYS. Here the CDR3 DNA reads TGTGCCAGCAGGGACAGAACTAGCACGGATACGCAGTATTCT.

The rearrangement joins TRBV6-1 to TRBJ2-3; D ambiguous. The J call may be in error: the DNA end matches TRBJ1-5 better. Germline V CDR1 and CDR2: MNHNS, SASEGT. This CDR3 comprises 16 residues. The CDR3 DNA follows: TGTGCCAGTAGTCAATTAGTGGGTTTAACCACAGATACGCAGCATTTT. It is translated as CASSQLVGLTTDTQHF.

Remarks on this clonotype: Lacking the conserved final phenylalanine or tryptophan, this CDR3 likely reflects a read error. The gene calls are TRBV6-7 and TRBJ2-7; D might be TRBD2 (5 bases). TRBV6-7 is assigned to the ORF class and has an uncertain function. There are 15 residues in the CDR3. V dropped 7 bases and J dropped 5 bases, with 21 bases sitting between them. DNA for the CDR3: TGTGCCAGCATCCACCGGTGGCAGGAGGCCGACGAGCAGTACCTC. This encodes CASIHRWQEADEQYL.

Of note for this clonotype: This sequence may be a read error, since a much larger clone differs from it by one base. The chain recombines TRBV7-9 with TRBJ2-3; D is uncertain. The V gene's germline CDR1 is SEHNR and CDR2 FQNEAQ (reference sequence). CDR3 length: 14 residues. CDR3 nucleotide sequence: TGTGTCAGCAGCTTATTTTTTGGGACAGATACGCAGTATTTT. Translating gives CVSSLFFGTDTQYF.

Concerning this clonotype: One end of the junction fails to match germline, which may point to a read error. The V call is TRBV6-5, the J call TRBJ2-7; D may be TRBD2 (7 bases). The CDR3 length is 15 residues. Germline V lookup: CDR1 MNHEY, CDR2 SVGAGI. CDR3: CASMALRGAYYEQYF. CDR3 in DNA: TGTGCCAGCATGGCCTTACGGGGGGCGTACTACGAACAGTACTTC.

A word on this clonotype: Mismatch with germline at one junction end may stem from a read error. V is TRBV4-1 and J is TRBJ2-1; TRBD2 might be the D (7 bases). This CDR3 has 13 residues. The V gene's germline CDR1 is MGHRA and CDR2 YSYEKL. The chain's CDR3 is CASCQGRDNERFF. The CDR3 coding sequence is TGCGCCAGCTGCCAAGGGAGGGACAATGAGCGGTTCTTC.

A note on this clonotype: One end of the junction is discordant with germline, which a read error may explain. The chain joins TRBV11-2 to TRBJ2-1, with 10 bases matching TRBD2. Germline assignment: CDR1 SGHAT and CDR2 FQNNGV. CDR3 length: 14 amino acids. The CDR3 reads CVSSELAGNPREFF. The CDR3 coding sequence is TGTGTCAGCAGCGAACTAGCGGGAAACCCCAGGGAGTTCTTC. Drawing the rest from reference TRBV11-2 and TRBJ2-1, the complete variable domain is EAGVAQSPRYKIIEKRQSVAFWCNPISGHATLYWYQQILGQGPKLLIQFQNNGVVDDSQLPKDRFSAERLKGVDSTLKIQPAKLEDSAVYLCVSSELAGNPREFFGPGTRLTVL.

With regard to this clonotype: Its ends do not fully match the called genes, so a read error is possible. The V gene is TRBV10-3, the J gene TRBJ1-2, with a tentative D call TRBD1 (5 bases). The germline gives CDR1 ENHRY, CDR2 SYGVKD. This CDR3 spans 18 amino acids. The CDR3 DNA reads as TGTGCCATCAGTGAGTCCGGACACAGATCGGCTACTAACAATGGCTACACCTTC. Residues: CAISESGHRSATNNGYTF.

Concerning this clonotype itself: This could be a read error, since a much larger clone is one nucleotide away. CDR3 sequence: CAWIRDTHNEQFF. The CDR3 DNA follows: TGTGCCTGGATACGGGATACCCACAATGAGCAGTTCTTC. V is TRBV30 and J is TRBJ2-1; D is perhaps TRBD2 (5 bases). This CDR3 contains 13 residues. Germline V gene sequence: CDR1 GTSNPN, CDR2 SVGIG (reference sequence). V lost 4 bases and J lost 5, with 12 bases in between. Supplemented by reference TRBV30 and TRBJ2-1, the full variable domain reads SQTIHQWPATLVQPVGSPLSLECTVEGTSNPNLYWYRQAAGRGLQLLFYSVGIGQISSEVPQNLSASRPQDRQFILSSKKLLLSDSGFYLCAWIRDTHNEQFFGPGTRLTVL.

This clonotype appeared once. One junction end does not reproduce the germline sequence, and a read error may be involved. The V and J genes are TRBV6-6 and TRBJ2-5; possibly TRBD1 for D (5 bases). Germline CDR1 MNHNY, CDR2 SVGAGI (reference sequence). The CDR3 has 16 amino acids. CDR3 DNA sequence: TGTGCCAGCAGTTACCTCGATGGCAGGGCATCGGAGACACAGTACTTC. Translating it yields CASSYLDGRASETQYF.

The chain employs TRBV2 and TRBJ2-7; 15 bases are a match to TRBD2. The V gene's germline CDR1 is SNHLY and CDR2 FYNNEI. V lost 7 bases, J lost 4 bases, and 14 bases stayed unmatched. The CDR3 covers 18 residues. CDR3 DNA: TGTGCCAGCACGCGCCAAGGGACTAGCGGGAGGTCGGGTTACGAGCAGTACTTC. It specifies CASTRQGTSGRSGYEQYF.

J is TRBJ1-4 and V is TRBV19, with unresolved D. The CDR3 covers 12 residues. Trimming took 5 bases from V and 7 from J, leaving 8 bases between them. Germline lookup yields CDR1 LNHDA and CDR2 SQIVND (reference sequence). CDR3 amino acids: CASSLILEKLFF. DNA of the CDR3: TGTGCCAGTAGTCTTATTCTTGAAAAACTGTTTTTT.

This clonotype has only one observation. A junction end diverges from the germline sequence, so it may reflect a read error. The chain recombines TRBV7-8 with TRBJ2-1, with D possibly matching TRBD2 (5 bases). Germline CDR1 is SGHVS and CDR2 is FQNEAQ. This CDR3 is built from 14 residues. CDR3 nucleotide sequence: TGTGCCAGCAGCTTGGCGGAGGCCTACAATGAGCAGTCCTTC. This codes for CASSLAEAYNEQSF.

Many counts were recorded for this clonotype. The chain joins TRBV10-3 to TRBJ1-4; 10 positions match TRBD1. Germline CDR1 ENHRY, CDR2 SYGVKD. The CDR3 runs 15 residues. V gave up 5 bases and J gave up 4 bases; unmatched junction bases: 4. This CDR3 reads CAISPGTGDNEKLFF. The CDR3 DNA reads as TGTGCCATCAGTCCCGGGACAGGGGATAATGAAAAACTGTTTTTT.

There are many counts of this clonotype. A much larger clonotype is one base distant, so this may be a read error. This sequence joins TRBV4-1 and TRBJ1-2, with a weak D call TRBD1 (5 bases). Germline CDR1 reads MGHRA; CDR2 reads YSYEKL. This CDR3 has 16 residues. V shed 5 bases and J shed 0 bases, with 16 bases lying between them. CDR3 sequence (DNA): TGCGCCAGCAGCTTCGAGAGGGCAGGGACTAACTATGGCTACACCTTC. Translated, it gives CASSFERAGTNYGYTF.

CDR3 region: CASSVNQKPHEQYF. The CDR3, as DNA: TGTGCCAGCAGCGTGAATCAAAAACCCCACGAGCAGTACTTC. V and J are TRBV9 and TRBJ2-7; D is unresolved. The CDR3 has 14 amino acids. V shed 2 bases and J shed 5 bases, with 14 bases lying between them. The germline gives CDR1 SGDLS, CDR2 YYNGEE. The full variable domain, its missing parts supplied by reference TRBV9 and TRBJ2-7, is DSGVTQTPKHLITATGQRVTLRCSPRSGDLSVYWYQQSLDQGLQFLIQYYNGEERAKGNILERFSAQQFPDLHSELNLSSLELGDSALYFCASSVNQKPHEQYFGPGTRLTVT.

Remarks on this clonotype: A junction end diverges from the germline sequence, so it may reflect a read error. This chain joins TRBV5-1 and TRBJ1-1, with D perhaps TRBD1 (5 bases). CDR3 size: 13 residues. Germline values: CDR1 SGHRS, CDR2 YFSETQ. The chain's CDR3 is CAGSSGANPVAFF. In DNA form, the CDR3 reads TGCGCCGGCAGCTCCGGGGCTAACCCTGTAGCTTTCTTT.

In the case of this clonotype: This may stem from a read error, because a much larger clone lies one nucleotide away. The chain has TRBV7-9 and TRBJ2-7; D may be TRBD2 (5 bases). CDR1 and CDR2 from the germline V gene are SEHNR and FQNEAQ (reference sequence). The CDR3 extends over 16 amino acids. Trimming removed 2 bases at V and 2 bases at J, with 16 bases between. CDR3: CASSLHSGGLAYEQYF. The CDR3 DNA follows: TGTGCCAGCAGCTTACACTCCGGAGGACTGGCCTACGAGCAGTACTTC. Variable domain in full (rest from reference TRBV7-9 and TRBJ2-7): DTGVSQNPRHKITKRGQNVTFRCDPISEHNRLYWYRQTLGQGPEFLTYFQNEAQLEKSRLLSDRFSAERPKGSFSTLEIQRTEQGDSAMYLCASSLHSGGLAYEQYFGPGTRLTVT.

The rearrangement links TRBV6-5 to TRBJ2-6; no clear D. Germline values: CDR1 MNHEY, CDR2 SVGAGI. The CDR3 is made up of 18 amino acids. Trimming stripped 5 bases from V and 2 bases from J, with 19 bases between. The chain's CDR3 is CASSLRIGMRAGANVLTF. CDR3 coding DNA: TGTGCCAGCAGTCTTAGGATAGGGATGAGAGCTGGGGCCAACGTCCTGACTTTC.

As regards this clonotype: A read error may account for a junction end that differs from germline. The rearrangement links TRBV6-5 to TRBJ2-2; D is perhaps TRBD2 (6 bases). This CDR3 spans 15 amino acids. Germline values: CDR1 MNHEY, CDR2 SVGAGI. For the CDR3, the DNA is TGTGCCAGCAGTTACGTAGTGGAGGGCACCGGGGGGCTGTTTTTT. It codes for CASSYVVEGTGGLFF.